One sample yielded the 10 T cell receptor beta chains listed below, sequenced in a study of blood T cells in healthy people across ages. Alongside a J-beta primer mix, a sample-barcoded 5' primer served in a second PCR lasting about 7 to 11 cycles. TCRdb analysed the 5' RACE reads with MiXCR anew, one entry per CDR3 protein. The sample contains about 1.8 million distinct CDR3 sequences, around half of which appear only once. Material for sequencing was blood. These receptors were taken from a woman aged 40-49 years in good health.

The chain employs TRBV20-1 and TRBJ1-5; D unclear. Trimming shortened V by 0 bases and J by 2 bases, and 11 bases separated the two germline ends. Germline loops: CDR1 DFQATT, CDR2 SNEGSKA (reference sequence). The length of the CDR3 is 15 residues. The CDR3 DNA reads as TGCAGTGCTAGAGATCCGAAGGGAGGCAATCAGCCCCAGCATTTT. This codes for CSARDPKGGNQPQHF.

The rearrangement links TRBV6-5 to TRBJ2-7, with TRBD2 matching over 11 bases. CDR1 is MNHEY and CDR2 is SVGAGI in the germline V gene. This CDR3 region has 15 residues. The V gene end was trimmed by 4 bases and the J gene end by 6 bases; junction bases not matched to a gene: 8. The CDR3 here is CASSCSPSGGSEQYF. CDR3 bases: TGTGCCAGCAGTTGCTCGCCTAGCGGGGGGTCCGAGCAGTACTTC.

This clonotype was detected only a few times. This chain connects TRBV20-1 to TRBJ2-7, with a weak D call TRBD2 (5 bases). The assigned J gene may be wrong: the sequence end matches TRBJ2-5 better. The CDR3 totals 14 residues. From germline, CDR1 is DFQATT and CDR2 SNEGSKA (reference sequence). This CDR3 is CSASVTPRRETQYF. In nucleotides, the CDR3 is TGCAGTGCTAGCGTGACCCCAAGGAGGGAGACCCAGTACTTC.

The rearrangement uses TRBV20-1 and TRBJ2-1; D call uncertain. V was clipped by 2 bases and J by 9 bases, with 11 bases between them. The CDR3 consists of 12 residues. Germline values: CDR1 DFQATT, CDR2 SNEGSKA (reference sequence). The CDR3 coding sequence is TGCAGTGCTAGACCCTCGGCCGGTGAGCAGTTCTTC. This translates into CSARPSAGEQFF.

This clonotype was seen a handful of times. V gene TRBV29-1 combines with J gene TRBJ2-5; no clear D gene. Germline CDR1 reads SQVTM; CDR2 reads ANQGSEA. The CDR3 is 12 residues long. The V end lost 4 bases, the J end lost 3 bases, and 9 bases lay between the germline ends. CDR3 region: CSVGTLKETQYF. In DNA form, the CDR3 reads TGCAGCGTTGGGACCCTAAAAGAGACCCAGTACTTC.

As concerns this clonotype: It is unclear where the CDR3 begins or ends on the DNA, so no DNA is shown, and the CDR3 is as TCRdb lists it. The genes are TRBV28 and TRBJ2-1; no DNA check was done on the table's D call, TRBD1. Germline CDR1 is MDHEN and CDR2 is SYDVKM. A total of 18 residues make up the CDR3, ends included. The CDR3 reads CASSLVGTGTIYYNERFF.

This clonotype was recorded many times. The chain links TRBV4-2 to TRBJ1-2; D uncertain. The CDR3 sequence is 14 residues long. Germline lookup yields CDR1 LGHNA and CDR2 YNFKEQ. The V gene lost 1 base and the J gene lost 4 bases, with 10 bases spanning the gap. The DNA for the CDR3 is TGTGCCAGCAGCCAAGCTCAGGTCATCTATGGCTACACCTTC. This gives the protein CASSQAQVIYGYTF.

This clonotype was recorded at least ten times. A read error is possible here, since a much larger clone lies one base away. The gene calls are TRBV11-2 and TRBJ2-5, with unresolved D. CDR1 is SGHAT and CDR2 is FQNNGV in the germline V gene. The CDR3 runs to 11 residues. Trimming shortened V by 7 bases and J by 3 bases, and 6 bases separated the two germline ends. CDR3 sequence reads: CASTQEETQYF. As DNA, the CDR3 is TGTGCCAGCACCCAAGAAGAGACCCAGTACTTC.

CDR3 bases: TGTGCCAGCAGCCTCATGGGGGGGCAGACAGATACGCAGTATTTT. As protein: CASSLMGGQTDTQYF. The V gene is TRBV7-9, the J gene TRBJ2-3; weak D call: TRBD2 (7 bases). Trimming shortened V by 5 bases and J by 3 bases, and 15 bases separated the two germline ends. Germline V gene data show CDR1 as SEHNR and CDR2 as FQNEAQ (reference sequence). The CDR3 is 15 amino acids.

This clonotype was detected only a few times. The V call is TRBV4-3, the J call TRBJ2-3; D gene ambiguous. With 2 bases removed from V and 2 bases from J, the gap between germline ends came to 8 bases. The CDR3 spans 14 residues. The germline V gene has CDR1 LGHNA and CDR2 YSLEER. The CDR3 DNA is TGCGCCAGCAGCCAACTCCCGACCACAGATACGCAGTATTTT. It yields the protein CASSQLPTTDTQYF.